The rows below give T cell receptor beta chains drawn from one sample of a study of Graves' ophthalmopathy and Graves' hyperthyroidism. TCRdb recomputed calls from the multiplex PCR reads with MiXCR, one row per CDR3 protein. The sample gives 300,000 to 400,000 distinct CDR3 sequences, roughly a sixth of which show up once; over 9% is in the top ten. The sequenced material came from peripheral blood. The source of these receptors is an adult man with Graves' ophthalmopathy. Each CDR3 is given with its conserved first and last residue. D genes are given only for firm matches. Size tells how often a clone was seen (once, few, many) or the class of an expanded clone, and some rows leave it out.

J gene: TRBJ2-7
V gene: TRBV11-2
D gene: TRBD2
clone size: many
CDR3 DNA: TGTGCCAGCAGCCCCCGCGGCGGCGGGGGGGTGCTCTACGAGCAGTACTTC
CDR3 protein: CASSPRGGGGVLYEQYF

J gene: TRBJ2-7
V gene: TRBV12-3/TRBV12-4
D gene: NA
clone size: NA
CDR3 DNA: TGTGCCAGCAGTTTGACCCGTCCTGACTACGAGCAGTACTTC
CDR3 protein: CASSLTRPDYEQYF

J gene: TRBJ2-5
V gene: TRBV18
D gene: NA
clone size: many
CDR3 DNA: TGTGCCAGCACCTACACGAGGGACGGGACCCAGTACTTC
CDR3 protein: CASTYTRDGTQYF

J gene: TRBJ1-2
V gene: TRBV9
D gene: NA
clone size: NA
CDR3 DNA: TGTGCCAGCAGCGTAGTAGGGTTCCGCTATGGCTACAGCTTC
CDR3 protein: CASSVVGFRYGYSF

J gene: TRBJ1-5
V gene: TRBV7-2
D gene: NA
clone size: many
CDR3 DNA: TGTGCCAGCAGTGCTTATAGCAATCAGCCCCAGCATTTT
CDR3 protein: CASSAYSNQPQHF

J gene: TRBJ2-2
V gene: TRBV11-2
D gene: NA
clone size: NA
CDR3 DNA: TGTGCCAGCAGCTTACTAGCTACGAACACCGGGGAGCTGTTTTTT
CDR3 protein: CASSLLATNTGELFF

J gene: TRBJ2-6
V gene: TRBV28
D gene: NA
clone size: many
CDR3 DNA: TGTGCCAGCACCCGACCGAGGGTCGCTGGGGCCAACGTCCTGACTTTC
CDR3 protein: CASTRPRVAGANVLTF

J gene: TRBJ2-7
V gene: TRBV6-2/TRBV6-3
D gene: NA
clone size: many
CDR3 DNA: TGTGCCAGCAGGATCCCCGGGCGGGCCCGTTACGAGCAGTACTTC
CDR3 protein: CASRIPGRARYEQYF

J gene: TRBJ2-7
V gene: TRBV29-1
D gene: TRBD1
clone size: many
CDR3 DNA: TGCAGCGTTGACACGGGACAGGGTTCCTACGAGCAGTACTTC
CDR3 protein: CSVDTGQGSYEQYF

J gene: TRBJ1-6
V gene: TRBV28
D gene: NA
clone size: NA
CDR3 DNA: TGTGCCAGCAGCGAACAGAAACCGGCCCTCCACTTT
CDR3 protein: CASSEQKPALHF

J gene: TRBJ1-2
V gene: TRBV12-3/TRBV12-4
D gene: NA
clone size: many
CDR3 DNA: TGTGCCAGCAGTTTTCGGGGGGCTCTTGGCTACACCTTC
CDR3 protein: CASSFRGALGYTF

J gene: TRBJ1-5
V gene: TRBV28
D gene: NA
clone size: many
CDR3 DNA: TGTGCCAGCAGTGCGGTTCCTCAGCCCCAGCATTTT
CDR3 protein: CASSAVPQPQHF

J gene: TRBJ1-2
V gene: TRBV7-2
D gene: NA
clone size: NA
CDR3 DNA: TGTGCCAGCAGCCCCTCGGGGGGCAGATATGGCTACACCTTC
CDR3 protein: CASSPSGGRYGYTF

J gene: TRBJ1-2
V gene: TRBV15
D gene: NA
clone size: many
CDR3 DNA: TGTGCCACCAGCAGAGATCGGGAACAGGGTCCACGCTATGGTGGCTACACCTTC
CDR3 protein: CATSRDREQGPRYGGYTF

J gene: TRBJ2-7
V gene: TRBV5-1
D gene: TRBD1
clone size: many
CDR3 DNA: TGCGCCAGCAGCTGGGACAGGGTCGAGCAGTACTTC
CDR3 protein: CASSWDRVEQYF

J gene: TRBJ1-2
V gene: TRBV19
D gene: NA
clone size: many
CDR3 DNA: TGTGCCAGTAGGACCGGCCACCGGTATGGCTACACCTTC
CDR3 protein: CASRTGHRYGYTF

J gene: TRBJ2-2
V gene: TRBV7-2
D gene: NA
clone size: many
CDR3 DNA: TGTGCCAGCAGCTTAGTATTGCAGACCGGGGAGCTGTTTTTT
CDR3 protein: CASSLVLQTGELFF

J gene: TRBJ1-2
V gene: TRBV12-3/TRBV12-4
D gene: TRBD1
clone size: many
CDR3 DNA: TGTGCCAGCAGTCCAACCGGCAGGGGGCTTCCCACTAACTATGGCTACACCTTC
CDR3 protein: CASSPTGRGLPTNYGYTF

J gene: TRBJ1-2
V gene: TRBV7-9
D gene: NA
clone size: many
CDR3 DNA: TGTGCCAGCAGCAGAAGTATAGAGGTTGTTGGCGGCTACACCTTC
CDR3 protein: CASSRSIEVVGGYTF

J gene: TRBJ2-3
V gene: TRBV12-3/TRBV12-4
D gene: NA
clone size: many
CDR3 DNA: TGTGCCAGCAGTTTTCCAAGCGGGAGCACAGATACGCAGTATTTT
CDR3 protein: CASSFPSGSTDTQYF

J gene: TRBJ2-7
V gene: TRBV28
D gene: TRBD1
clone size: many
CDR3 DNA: TGTGCCAGCACCCCGGCAGGGGGAATCTACGAGCAGTACTTC
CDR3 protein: CASTPAGGIYEQYF

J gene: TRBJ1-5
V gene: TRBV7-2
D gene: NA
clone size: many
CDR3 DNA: TGTGCCAGCAGCACGAGTGGGACCGGAGGCAATCAGCCCCAGCATTTT
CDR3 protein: CASSTSGTGGNQPQHF

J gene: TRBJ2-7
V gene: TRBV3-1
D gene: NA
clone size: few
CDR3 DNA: TGTGCCAGCAGCCAAGATCTTGGGAGGCAATACGAGCAGTACTTC
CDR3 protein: CASSQDLGRQYEQYF

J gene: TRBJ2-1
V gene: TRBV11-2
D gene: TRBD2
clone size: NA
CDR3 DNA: TGTGCCAGCAGTCGACCACTAGCGGGAGTCACCTACAATGAGCAGTTCTTC
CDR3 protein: CASSRPLAGVTYNEQFF

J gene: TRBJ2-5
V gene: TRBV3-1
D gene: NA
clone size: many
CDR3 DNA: TGTGCCAGCAGCCAAGGCGGGACAGCCAAAGAGACCCAGTACTTC
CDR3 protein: CASSQGGTAKETQYF

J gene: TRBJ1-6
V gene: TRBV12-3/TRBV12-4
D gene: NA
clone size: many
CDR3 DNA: TGTGCCAGCAGTTCTAATACTTGGTCACCCCTCCACTTT
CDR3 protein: CASSSNTWSPLHF

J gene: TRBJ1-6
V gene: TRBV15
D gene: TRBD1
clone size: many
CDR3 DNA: TGTGCCACCAGCAGAGTGTCAGGGGGTTATAATTCACCCCTCCACTTT
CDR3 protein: CATSRVSGGYNSPLHF

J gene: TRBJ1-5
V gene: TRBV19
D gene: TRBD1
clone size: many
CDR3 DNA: TGTGCCAGTAGTATCCAGGGGGCTCGGAATCAGCCCCAGCATTTT
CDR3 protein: CASSIQGARNQPQHF

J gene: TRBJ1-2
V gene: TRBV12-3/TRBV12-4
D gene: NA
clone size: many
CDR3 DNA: TGTGCCAGCAGTTTAAGCTTGCGACAGACCTATGGCTACACCTTC
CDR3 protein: CASSLSLRQTYGYTF

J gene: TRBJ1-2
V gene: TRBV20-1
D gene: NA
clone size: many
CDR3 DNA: TGCAGTGCTACTGACAGCTATGGCTACACCTTC
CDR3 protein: CSATDSYGYTF

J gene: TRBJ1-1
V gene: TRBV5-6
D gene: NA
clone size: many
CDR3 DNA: TGTGCCAGCAGTTCGTTTGACAGGATGAACACTGAAGCTTTCTTT
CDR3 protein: CASSSFDRMNTEAFF

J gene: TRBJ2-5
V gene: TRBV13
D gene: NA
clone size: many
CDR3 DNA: TGTGCCAGCAGCCTAGGACCGACTGGGGGAGAGACCCAGTACTTC
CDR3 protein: CASSLGPTGGETQYF

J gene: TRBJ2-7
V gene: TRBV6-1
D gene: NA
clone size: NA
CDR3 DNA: TGTGCCAGCAGTCCCCTCCCCGGGGGCGCGGTAAGCGAGCAGTACTTC
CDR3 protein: CASSPLPGGAVSEQYF

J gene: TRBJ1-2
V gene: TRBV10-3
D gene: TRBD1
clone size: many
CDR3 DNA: TGTGCCATCAGCGGACAGGGGTTCTCTGGCTACACCTTC
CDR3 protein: CAISGQGFSGYTF

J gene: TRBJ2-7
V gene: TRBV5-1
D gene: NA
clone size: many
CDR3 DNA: TGCGCCAGCAGCTTGCGGGGGGCGCAGAACGAGCAGTACTTC
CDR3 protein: CASSLRGAQNEQYF

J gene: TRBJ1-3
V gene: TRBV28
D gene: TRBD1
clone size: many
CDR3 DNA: TGTGCCACCCACACAGGGGCCTCTGGAAACACCATATATTTT
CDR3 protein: CATHTGASGNTIYF

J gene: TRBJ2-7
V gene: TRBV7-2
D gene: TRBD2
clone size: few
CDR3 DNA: TGTGCCAGCAGCCCTACTAGCGGTCCGACGTACTTC
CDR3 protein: CASSPTSGPTYF

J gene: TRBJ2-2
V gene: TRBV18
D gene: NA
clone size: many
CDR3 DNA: TGTGCCAGCTCGTCCGGCGGGGAGCTGTTTTTT
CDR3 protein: CASSSGGELFF

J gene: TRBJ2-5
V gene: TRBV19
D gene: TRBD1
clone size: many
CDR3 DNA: TGTGCCAGTAGTACTCCGACAGGGGAACAAGAGACCCAGTACTTC
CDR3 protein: CASSTPTGEQETQYF

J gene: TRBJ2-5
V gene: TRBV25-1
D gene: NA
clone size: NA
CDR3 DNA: TGTGCCAGCAGTGACTCCAGGGATGCGGAGACCCAGTACTTC
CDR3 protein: CASSDSRDAETQYF

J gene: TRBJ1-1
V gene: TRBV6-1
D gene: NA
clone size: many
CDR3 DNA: TGTGCCAGCAGTAAAGAGGGACGGATGAACACTGAAGCTTTCTTT
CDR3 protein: CASSKEGRMNTEAFF

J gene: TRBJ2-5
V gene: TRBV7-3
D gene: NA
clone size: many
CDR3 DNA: TGTGCCAGCAGCTTACTACCAGGGACTGGAGAGACCCAGTACTTC
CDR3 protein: CASSLLPGTGETQYF

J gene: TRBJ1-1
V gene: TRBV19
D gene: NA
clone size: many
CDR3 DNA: TGTGCCAGTAGCATCATGGACACTGAAGCTTTCTTT
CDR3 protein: CASSIMDTEAFF

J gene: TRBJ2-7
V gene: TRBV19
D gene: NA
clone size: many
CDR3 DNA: TGTGCCAGTAGTTTTATCCCGATGGCGGGACAGACCTACGAGCAGTACTTC
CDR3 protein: CASSFIPMAGQTYEQYF

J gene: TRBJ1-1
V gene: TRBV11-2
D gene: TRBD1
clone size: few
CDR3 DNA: TGTGCCAGCGGTCCCGAGACAGGGTACACTGAAGCTTTCTTT
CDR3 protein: CASGPETGYTEAFF

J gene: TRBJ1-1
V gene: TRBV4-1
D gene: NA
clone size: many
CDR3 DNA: TGCGCCAGCAGCCGGGGAGGGATGGGCACTGAAGCTTTCTTT
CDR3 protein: CASSRGGMGTEAFF

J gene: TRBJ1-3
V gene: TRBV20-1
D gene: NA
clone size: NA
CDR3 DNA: TGCAGTGCTAGAGGGGAAGCGAAGGGAAACACCATATATTTT
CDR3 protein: CSARGEAKGNTIYF